This T cell receptor (beta chain) was captured by sequencing in a study of monozygotic twins with inflammatory bowel disease. TCRdb re-called the 5' RACE reads and catalogs CDR3 proteins one per entry, DNA excluded. The sample holds about 210,000 distinct CDR3 sequences. Sequencing was done on a sample of blood. This receptor was obtained from a human donor with ulcerative colitis or Crohn's disease, or a healthy co-twin of an affected twin (not recorded which).

CDR3 amino acids: CATSRVLQPAYEQYF. The rearrangement links TRBV15 to TRBJ2-7. Per the germline V gene, CDR1 is LNHNV and CDR2 is YYDKDF (reference sequence). This CDR3 is 15 amino acids long. The variable domain in full, with the rest retrieved from reference TRBV15 and TRBJ2-7, is DAMVIQNPRYQVTQFGKPVTLSCSQTLNHNVMYWYQQKSSQAPKLLFHYYDKDFNNEADTPDNFQSRRPNTSFCFLDIRSPGLGDTAMYLCATSRVLQPAYEQYFGPGTRLTVT.